Detailed here is one TCR beta chain. This entry belongs to a study of blood T cell repertoires in COVID-19. Study summary: The samples span acute and convalescent COVID-19 from the United States, Italy and Spain. Sources were T cells, B-cell-depleted T cells, or PBMCs; the material itself was cDNA or gDNA.

As processed by the authors: From reference gene primer amplification, estimates of nucleated cell counts were derived. TCRdb's table, derived via immunoSEQ multiplex PCR, lists solely in-frame clones and lacks some. V and J calls and clone size come straight from that table; D and trimming were deduced from the DNA. The table lists more than 100,000 clones, over 80% of them singletons. Germline V lookup: CDR1 LGHDT, CDR2 YNNKEL (reference sequence). This CDR3 region has 16 residues. Trimming cost V 4 bases and J 6 bases, with 21 bases left between them. The J gene is TRBJ1-2, the V gene TRBV3-1 (or the pseudogene TRBV3-2); a possible D gene is TRBD1 (6 bases). The sequence came from a man over 45 with active COVID-19. Sample: peripheral blood. CDR3 sequence (DNA): TGTGCCAGCAGCCCTGAACCCGGGCAGGGGTTTGATGGCTACACCTTC. Protein product: CASSPEPGQGFDGYTF.